This T cell receptor beta chain was identified during a study of early T cells in non-severe SARS-CoV-2 infection. The TCR library protocol attached unique molecular identifiers to the individual cDNA molecules. Using its own MiXCR run on the 5' RACE reads, TCRdb lists one record per CDR3 protein. The data contain 65,000 to 90,000 distinct CDR3 sequences, 9% to 15% of them singletons. Study conclusions and caveats: VDJdb matching skewed toward anti-spike CD8 responses, missing private and CD4 specificities.

This clonotype was recorded at least ten times. The antigen is undetermined. This TCR was sampled from an adult who was a healthcare worker with PCR-confirmed SARS-CoV-2 infection or an uninfected control (not recorded which). Sequencing used whole blood.

For the CDR3, the DNA is TGTGCCAGCAGTTACGGCGGGAGTGAAGAGACCCAGTACTTC. It specifies CASSYGGSEETQYF. This chain uses TRBV6-5 with TRBJ2-5, with 7 bases fitting TRBD2. The CDR3 consists of 14 residues. V was pared by 2 bases and J by 3 bases, with 3 bases of the junction left unmatched. The germline CDR1 and CDR2 sequences are MNHEY and SVGAGI.